These T cell receptor beta chains were read from a single sample in a study of T cells in localized non-small cell lung cancer. Sequencing was performed with immunoSEQ multiplex PCR; in TCRdb, only in-frame clones are kept and a portion is missing. The data hold 41,000 or so clones, with 70% to 90% observed a single time. The sequencing used peripheral blood, collected before any cancer treatment. These receptors originate from a woman aged 18-49 years with stage III lung adenocarcinoma. CDR3s include the opening cysteine and the closing phenylalanine or tryptophan. Fields, in order: D gene, V gene, J gene, clone size, CDR3 length, CDR3 protein, CDR3 DNA. A D gene is named only where the DNA matches it firmly. Only part of the rows carry a size: once, few, many, or a class if the clone is expanded.

>NA|TRBV2|TRBJ1-2|NA|16
CASTEGRVGGNYGYTF
TGTGCCAGCACCGAGGGGCGGGTAGGGGGTAACTATGGCTACACCTTC
>NA|TRBV5-6|TRBJ2-7|NA|12
CASSLLGYEQYF
TGTGCCAGCAGCCTGTTAGGGTACGAGCAGTACTTC
>TRBD1|TRBV5-5|TRBJ1-1|NA|16
CASSRTGARANTEAFF
TGTGCCAGCAGCCGGACAGGGGCGAGAGCGAACACTGAAGCTTTCTTT
>NA|TRBV9|TRBJ1-3|NA|11
CASQGVNTIYF
TGTGCCAGCCAGGGTGTAAACACCATATATTTT
>NA|TRBV29-1|TRBJ1-2|NA|13
CSVPGTVRHGYTF
TGCAGCGTACCTGGTACAGTTCGTCACGGCTACACCTTC
>NA|TRBV5-1|TRBJ2-3|NA|15
CASSLAGLLTDTQYF
TGCGCCAGCAGCTTGGCGGGGCTTCTCACAGATACGCAGTATTTT
>NA|TRBV6-5|TRBJ2-1|NA|13
CASKPQGWHEQFF
TGTGCCAGCAAGCCACAGGGATGGCATGAGCAGTTCTTC
>NA|TRBV14|TRBJ2-3|NA|16
CASSARGFGSTDTQYF
TGTGCCAGCAGCGCCAGGGGCTTCGGGAGCACAGATACGCAGTATTTT
>TRBD1|TRBV6-5|TRBJ1-4|NA|12
CASSRGNEKLFF
TGTGCCAGCAGCAGGGGGAATGAAAAACTGTTTTTT
>TRBD1|TRBV19|TRBJ1-1|NA|10
CATCQGVAFF
TGTGCCACTTGCCAGGGGGTGGCTTTCTTT
>NA|TRBV6-6|TRBJ2-7|NA|11
CASTLRDEQYF
TGTGCCAGCACCCTCAGGGACGAGCAGTACTTC
>TRBD1|TRBV18|TRBJ1-2|NA|15
CASSRDREVGYGYTF
TGTGCCAGCTCCCGGGACAGGGAGGTTGGCTATGGCTACACCTTC
>NA|TRBV11-2|TRBJ2-1|NA|11
CASGKNNEQFF
TGTGCCAGCGGGAAAAACAATGAGCAGTTCTTC
>TRBD2|TRBV5-4|TRBJ2-5|NA|19
CASSIPEILAGGPGETQYF
TGTGCCAGCAGCATCCCGGAAATTCTAGCGGGGGGGCCGGGGGAGACCCAGTACTTC
>NA|TRBV2|TRBJ1-1|NA|17
CASSVWGAVEWNTEAFF
TGTGCCAGCAGTGTTTGGGGGGCCGTCGAGTGGAACACTGAAGCTTTCTTT
>NA|TRBV9|TRBJ2-3|NA|14
CASSVASGTDTQYF
TGTGCCAGCAGCGTAGCTTCTGGCACAGATACGCAGTATTTT
>TRBD2|TRBV5-1|TRBJ2-1|NA|15
CASSLELAAHNEQFF
TGCGCCAGCAGCTTGGAGCTAGCGGCCCACAATGAGCAGTTCTTC
>TRBD2|TRBV10-1|TRBJ2-1|NA|18
CASSESSRTSGGADEQFF
TGCGCCAGCAGTGAGTCATCCCGGACTAGCGGGGGGGCCGATGAGCAGTTCTTC
>TRBD2|TRBV6-5|TRBJ2-7|NA|13
CASRASGDYEQYF
TGTGCCAGCAGAGCTAGCGGGGACTACGAGCAGTACTTC
>TRBD2|TRBV9|TRBJ2-1|NA|13
CASSAREGNEQFF
TGTGCCAGCAGCGCACGGGAGGGGAATGAGCAGTTCTTC
>NA|TRBV14|TRBJ1-5|once|15
CASSPNRDTNQPQHF
TGTGCCAGCAGCCCTAACCGGGACACCAATCAGCCCCAGCATTTT
>TRBD1|TRBV19|TRBJ1-5|NA|18
CASSIRDRGRQSNQPQHF
TGTGCCAGTAGTATTAGGGACAGGGGGCGTCAAAGCAATCAGCCCCAGCATTTT
>TRBD2|TRBV27|TRBJ2-5|NA|16
CASSNRLAGAKETQYF
TGTGCCAGCAGTAACCGACTAGCGGGGGCCAAAGAGACCCAGTACTTC
>TRBD1|TRBV12-5|TRBJ2-3|NA|13
CASGLGPRDRAHF
TGTGCTAGTGGTTTGGGACCCCGGGACAGGGCCCATTTT
>NA|TRBV19|TRBJ1-1|NA|11
CASARNTEAFF
TGTGCCAGTGCCCGGAACACTGAAGCTTTCTTT
>TRBD2|TRBV7-2|TRBJ2-7|NA|15
CASSLEGSGGYEQYF
TGTGCCAGCAGCTTAGAGGGTAGCGGGGGGTACGAGCAGTACTTC
>NA|TRBV7-9|TRBJ2-1|NA|16
CASRPFRGRSRNEQFF
TGTGCCAGCAGACCATTTAGGGGCCGGTCTAGGAATGAGCAGTTCTTC
>NA|TRBV7-9|TRBJ2-3|NA|14
CASARGLSTDTQYF
TGTGCCAGCGCACGGGGCCTGAGCACAGATACGCAGTATTTT
>NA|TRBV6-5|TRBJ2-7|few|13
CASSYETGYEQYF
TGTGCCAGCAGTTACGAGACAGGATACGAGCAGTACTTC
>TRBD2|TRBV11-2|TRBJ2-7|once|16
CASSSNRWGGAYEQYF
TGTGCCAGCAGCAGCAACCGATGGGGAGGGGCCTACGAGCAGTACTTC
>NA|TRBV5-1|TRBJ2-1|NA|14
CASSLPPPANEQFF
TGCGCCAGCAGCTTGCCCCCCCCGGCAAATGAGCAGTTCTTC